The entry below describes one TCR beta chain. The antigen remains undetermined. These data originate in a study of shared clonotypes between healthy human individuals. General study findings and limits: When compared with the clonotypes that were shared by all four sorted-subset donors, the non-shared clonotypes turned out to have lower generation probabilities. Sampling involved blood alone; tissue repertoires likely differ.

Repertoires were generated with immunoSEQ multiplex PCR, while TCRdb's copy carries only in-frame clones and drops some. The sample has about 520,000 clones; roughly 95% are singletons. V lost 6 bases and J 2 bases, leaving 14 bases between the germline ends. The CDR3 is 14 residues long. Germline loops: CDR1 MNHNY, CDR2 SVGAGI (reference sequence). Naive CD4+ cells were CD45RA-selected; the remaining cells were memory. Material: naive CD4+ T cells sorted from blood. The subset here: CD45RA+ positively selected. V gene TRBV6-6 combines with J gene TRBJ2-7; D tentatively fits TRBD1 or TRBD2 (5 bases each). This TCR derives from a woman aged 30 to 39 in good health. CDR3 in DNA: TGTGCCAGCAGGTCCCGGGGACCAACCTACGAGCAGTACTTC. This gives the protein CASRSRGPTYEQYF.